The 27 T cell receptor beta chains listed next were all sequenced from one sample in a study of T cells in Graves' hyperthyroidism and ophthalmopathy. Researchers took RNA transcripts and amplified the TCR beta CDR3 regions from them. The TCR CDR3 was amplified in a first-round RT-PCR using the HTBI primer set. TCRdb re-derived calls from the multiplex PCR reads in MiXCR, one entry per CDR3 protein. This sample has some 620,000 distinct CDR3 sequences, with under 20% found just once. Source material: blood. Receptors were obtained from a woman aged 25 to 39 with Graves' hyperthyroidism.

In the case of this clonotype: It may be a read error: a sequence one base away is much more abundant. CDR3 in amino acids: CASRKTEEETQFF. The CDR3 DNA is TGTGCCAGCAGGAAGACAGAGGAAGAGACCCAGTTCTTC. The V gene is TRBV27, the J gene TRBJ2-5; D might be TRBD1 (5 bases). The assigned J gene may be wrong: the sequence end matches TRBJ2-1 better. The CDR3 totals 13 residues. CDR1 is MNHEY and CDR2 is SMNVEV in the germline V gene (reference sequence).

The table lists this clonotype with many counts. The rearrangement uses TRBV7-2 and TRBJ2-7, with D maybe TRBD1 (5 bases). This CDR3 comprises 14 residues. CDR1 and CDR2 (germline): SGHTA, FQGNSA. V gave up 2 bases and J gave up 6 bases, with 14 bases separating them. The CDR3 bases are TGTGCCAGCAGCTTAAGGTTTCAGGGCTCCGAGCAGTACTTC. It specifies CASSLRFQGSEQYF.

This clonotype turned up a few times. CDR3 amino acids: CASSLREGTDTQYF. In nucleotides, the CDR3 is TGTGCCAGCAGCTTAAGGGAGGGCACAGATACGCAGTATTTT. This chain connects TRBV11-3 to TRBJ2-3; weak D call: TRBD2 (6 bases). The CDR3 has 14 residues. V lost 2 bases, J lost 1 base, and 7 bases lay in between. CDR1 is SGHNT, CDR2 YENEEA, per germline.

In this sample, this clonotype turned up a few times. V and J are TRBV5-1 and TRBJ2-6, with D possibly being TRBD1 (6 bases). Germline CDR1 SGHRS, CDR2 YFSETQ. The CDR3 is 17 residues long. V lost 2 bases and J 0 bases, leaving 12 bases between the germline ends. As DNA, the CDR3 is TGCGCCAGCAGCTTCCTGACAGGCCTCTCTGGGGCCAACGTCCTGACTTTC. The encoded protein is CASSFLTGLSGANVLTF.

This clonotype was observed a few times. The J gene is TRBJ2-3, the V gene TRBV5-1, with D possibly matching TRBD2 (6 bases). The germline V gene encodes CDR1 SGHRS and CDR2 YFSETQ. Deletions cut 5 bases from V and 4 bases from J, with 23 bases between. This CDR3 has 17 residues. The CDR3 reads CASRKKTDYWGADTQYF. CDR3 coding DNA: TGCGCCAGCAGGAAAAAAACGGACTACTGGGGGGCAGATACGCAGTATTTT.

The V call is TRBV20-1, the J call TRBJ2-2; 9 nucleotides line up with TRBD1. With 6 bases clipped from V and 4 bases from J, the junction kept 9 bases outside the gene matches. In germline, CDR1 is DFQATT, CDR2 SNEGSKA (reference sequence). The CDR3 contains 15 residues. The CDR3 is CSAVPRTGVTGELFF. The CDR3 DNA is TGCAGTGCCGTCCCCAGGACAGGGGTCACCGGGGAGCTGTTTTTT.

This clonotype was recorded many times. The CDR3 spells CSATGGEGEQYF. CDR3 DNA sequence: TGCAGTGCTACCGGGGGGGAGGGCGAGCAGTACTTC. The chain is built from TRBV20-1 and TRBJ2-7, with TRBD2 matching over 8 bases. The germline CDR1 and CDR2 sequences are DFQATT and SNEGSKA (reference sequence). The CDR3 contains 12 residues. Trimming cost V 4 bases and J 6 bases; bases outside gene matches: 5.

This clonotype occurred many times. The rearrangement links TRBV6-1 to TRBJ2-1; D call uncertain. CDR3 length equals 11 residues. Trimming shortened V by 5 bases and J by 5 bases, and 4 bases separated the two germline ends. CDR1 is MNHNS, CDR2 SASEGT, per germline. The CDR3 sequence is CASSIHNEQFF. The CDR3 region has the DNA TGTGCCAGCAGTATCCACAATGAGCAGTTCTTC.

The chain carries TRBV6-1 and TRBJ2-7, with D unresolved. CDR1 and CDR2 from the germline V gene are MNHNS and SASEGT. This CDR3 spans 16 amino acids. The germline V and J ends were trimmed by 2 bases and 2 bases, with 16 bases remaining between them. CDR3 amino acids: CASSERLPPSPYEQYF. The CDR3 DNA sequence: TGTGCCAGCAGTGAACGGCTCCCGCCGAGCCCCTACGAGCAGTACTTC.

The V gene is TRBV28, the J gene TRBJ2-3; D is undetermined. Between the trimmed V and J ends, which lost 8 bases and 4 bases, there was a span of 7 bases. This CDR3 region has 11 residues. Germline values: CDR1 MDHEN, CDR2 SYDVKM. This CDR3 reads CASPPSDTQYF. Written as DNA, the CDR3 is TGTGCCAGCCCACCATCAGATACGCAGTATTTT.

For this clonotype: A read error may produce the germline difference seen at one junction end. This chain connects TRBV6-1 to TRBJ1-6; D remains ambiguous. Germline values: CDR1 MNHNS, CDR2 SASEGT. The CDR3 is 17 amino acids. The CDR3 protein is CASSEDRWFTYSSPLHF. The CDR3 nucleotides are TGTGCCAGCAGTGAAGATCGCTGGTTTACTTATAGTTCACCCCTCCACTTT.

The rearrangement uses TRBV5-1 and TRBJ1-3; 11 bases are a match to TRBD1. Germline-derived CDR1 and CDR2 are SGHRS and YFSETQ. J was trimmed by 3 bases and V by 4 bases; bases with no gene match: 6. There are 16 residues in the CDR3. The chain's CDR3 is CASSRGQGAGGNTIYF. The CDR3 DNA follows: TGCGCCAGCAGCCGTGGACAGGGGGCAGGTGGAAACACCATATATTTT.

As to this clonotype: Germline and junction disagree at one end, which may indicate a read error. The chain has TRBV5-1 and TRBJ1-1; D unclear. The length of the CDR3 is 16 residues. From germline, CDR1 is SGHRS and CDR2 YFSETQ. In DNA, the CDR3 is TGCGCCAGCAGCTTGGCCCCAGCCCTCATGAACACTGCAGCTTTCTTT. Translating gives CASSLAPALMNTAAFF.

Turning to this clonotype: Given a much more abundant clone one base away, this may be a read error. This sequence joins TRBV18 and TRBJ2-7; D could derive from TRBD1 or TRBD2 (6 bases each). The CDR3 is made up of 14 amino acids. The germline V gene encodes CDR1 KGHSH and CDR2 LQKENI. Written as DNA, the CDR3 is TGTGCCAGCTTTGCGTCCATGGGGGGCAACGAGCGGTACTTC. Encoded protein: CASFASMGGNERYF.

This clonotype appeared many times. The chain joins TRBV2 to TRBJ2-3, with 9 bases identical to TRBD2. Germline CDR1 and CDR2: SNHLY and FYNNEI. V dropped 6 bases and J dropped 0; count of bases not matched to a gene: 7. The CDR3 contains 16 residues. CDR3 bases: TGTGCCAGCAGCGCCGGACTAGCGCGGAGCACAGATACGCAGTATTTT. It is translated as CASSAGLARSTDTQYF.

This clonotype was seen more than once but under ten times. The CDR3 nucleotides are TGTGCCAGCAGTGAACATTTGGTCAGGGGGAACACTGAAGCTTTCTTT. This encodes CASSEHLVRGNTEAFF. V and J are TRBV6-1 and TRBJ1-1; D might be TRBD1 (6 bases). The CDR3 totals 16 residues. Germline V gene lookup returns CDR1 MNHNS and CDR2 SASEGT. V dropped 2 bases and J dropped 1 base, with 14 bases sitting between them.

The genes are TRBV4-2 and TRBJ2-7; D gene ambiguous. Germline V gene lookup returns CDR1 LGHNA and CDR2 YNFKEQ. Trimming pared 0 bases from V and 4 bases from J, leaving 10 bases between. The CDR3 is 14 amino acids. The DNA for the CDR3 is TGTGCCAGCAGCCAAGATGGCACGGAGTACGAGCAGTACTTC. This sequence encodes CASSQDGTEYEQYF.

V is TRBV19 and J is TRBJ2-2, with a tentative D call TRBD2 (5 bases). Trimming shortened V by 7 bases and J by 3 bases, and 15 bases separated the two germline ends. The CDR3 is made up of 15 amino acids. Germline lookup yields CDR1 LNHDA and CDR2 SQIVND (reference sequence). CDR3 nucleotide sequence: TGTGCCAGTACCCACCTACTAGTTTACACCGGGGAGCTGTTTTTT. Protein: CASTHLLVYTGELFF.

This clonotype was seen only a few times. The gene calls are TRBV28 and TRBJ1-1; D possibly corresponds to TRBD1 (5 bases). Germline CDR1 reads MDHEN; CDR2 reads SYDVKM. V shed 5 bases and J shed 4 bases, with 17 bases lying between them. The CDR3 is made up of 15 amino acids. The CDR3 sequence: CASSGGSQESTEAFF. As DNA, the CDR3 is TGTGCCAGCAGTGGGGGAAGTCAGGAGAGCACTGAAGCTTTCTTT.

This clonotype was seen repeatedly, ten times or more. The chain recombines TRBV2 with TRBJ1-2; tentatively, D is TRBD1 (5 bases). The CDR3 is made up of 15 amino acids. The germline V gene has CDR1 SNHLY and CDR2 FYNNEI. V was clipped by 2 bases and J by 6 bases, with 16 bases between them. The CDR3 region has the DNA TGTGCCAGCAGTGAATCAAAGGGGCTCGGGGATGGCTACACCTTC. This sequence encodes CASSESKGLGDGYTF.

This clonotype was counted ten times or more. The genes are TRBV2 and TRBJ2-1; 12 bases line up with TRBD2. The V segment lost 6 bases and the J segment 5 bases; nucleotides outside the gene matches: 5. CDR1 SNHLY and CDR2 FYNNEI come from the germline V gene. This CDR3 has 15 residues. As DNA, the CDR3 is TGTGCCAGCAGCGTTGGACTAGCGGGAAACAATGAGCAGTTCTTC. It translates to CASSVGLAGNNEQFF.

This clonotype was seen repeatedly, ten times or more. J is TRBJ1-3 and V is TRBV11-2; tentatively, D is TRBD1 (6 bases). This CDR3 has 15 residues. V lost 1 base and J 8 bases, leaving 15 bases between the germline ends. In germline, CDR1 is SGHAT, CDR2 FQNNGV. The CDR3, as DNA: TGTGCCAGCAGCTTAGTACTGACAGGACGCGACACCATATATTTT. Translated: CASSLVLTGRDTIYF.

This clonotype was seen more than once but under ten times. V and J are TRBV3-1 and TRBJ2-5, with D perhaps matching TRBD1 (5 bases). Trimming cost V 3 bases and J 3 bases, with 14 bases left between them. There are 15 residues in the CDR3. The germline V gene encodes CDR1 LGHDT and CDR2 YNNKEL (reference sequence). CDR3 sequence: CASSQETVLKETQYF. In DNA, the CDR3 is TGTGCCAGCAGCCAGGAGACAGTCCTGAAAGAGACCCAGTACTTC.

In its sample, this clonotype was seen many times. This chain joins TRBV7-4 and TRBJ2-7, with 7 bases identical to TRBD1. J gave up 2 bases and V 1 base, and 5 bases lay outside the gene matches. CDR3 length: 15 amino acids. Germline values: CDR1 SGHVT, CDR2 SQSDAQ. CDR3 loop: CASSLVPTGPYEQYF. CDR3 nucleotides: TGTGCCAGCAGCTTAGTTCCGACAGGGCCCTACGAGCAGTACTTC.

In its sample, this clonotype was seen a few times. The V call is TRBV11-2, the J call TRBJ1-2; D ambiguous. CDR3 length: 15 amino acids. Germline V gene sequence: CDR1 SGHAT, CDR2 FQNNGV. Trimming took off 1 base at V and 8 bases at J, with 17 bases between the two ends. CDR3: CASSLAQGSLYGYTF. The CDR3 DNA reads TGTGCCAGCAGCTTAGCCCAAGGGAGTTTGTACGGCTACACCTTC.

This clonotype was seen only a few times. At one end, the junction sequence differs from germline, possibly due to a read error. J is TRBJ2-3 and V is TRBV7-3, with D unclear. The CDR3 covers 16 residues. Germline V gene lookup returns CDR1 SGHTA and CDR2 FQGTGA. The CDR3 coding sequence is TGTGCCAACAGCCAACGGCCAGTAGCTTCCACAGATACGCAGTATTTT. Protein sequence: CANSQRPVASTDTQYF.

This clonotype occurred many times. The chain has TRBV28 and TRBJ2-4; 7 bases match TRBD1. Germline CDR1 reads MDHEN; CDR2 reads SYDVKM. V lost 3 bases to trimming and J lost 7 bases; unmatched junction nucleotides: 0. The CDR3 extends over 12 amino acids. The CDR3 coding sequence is TGTGCCAGCAGTTTCAGGGGGAACATTCAGTACTTC. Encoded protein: CASSFRGNIQYF.